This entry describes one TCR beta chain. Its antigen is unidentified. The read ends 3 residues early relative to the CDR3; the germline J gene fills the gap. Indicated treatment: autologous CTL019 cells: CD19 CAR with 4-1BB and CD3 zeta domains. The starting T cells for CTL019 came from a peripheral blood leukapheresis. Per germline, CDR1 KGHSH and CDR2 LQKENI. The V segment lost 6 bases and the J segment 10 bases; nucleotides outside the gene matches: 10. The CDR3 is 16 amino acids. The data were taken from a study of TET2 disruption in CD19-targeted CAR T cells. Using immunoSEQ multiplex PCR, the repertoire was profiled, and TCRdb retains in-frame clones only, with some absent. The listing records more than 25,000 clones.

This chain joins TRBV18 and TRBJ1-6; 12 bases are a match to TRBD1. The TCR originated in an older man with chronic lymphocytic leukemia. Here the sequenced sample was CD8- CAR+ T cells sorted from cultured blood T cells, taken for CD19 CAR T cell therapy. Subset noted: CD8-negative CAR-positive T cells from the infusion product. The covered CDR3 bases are TGTGCCAGCTCCGAGGCGGGACAGGGGGCCGGCTCACCC. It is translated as CASSEAGQGAGSP. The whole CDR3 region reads CASSEAGQGAGSPLHF.